This TCR beta chain was retrieved from a study of cytomegalovirus exposure and HLA in healthy donors. This CDR3 is 18 amino acids long. Germline values: CDR1 SGHRS, CDR2 YFSETQ. The V and J ends lost 4 bases and 2 bases, in that order; junction bases with no gene match: 11. PCR used 60 Vbeta primers and 13 Jbeta primers. Libraries were prepared by immunoSEQ multiplex PCR; TCRdb keeps only in-frame clonotypes and omits some of them. The table records roughly 290,000 clones, roughly 80% of them present only once. The sample was PBMCs. This receptor was taken from a girl aged 2 to 9 in good health and CMV-seronegative. The chain recombines TRBV5-1 with TRBJ2-3; 12 nucleotides agree with TRBD2. CDR3 amino acids: CASSPRTSGERITDTQYF. The CDR3 nucleotides read TGCGCCAGCAGCCCGAGGACTAGCGGGGAGAGAATCACAGATACGCAGTATTTT.